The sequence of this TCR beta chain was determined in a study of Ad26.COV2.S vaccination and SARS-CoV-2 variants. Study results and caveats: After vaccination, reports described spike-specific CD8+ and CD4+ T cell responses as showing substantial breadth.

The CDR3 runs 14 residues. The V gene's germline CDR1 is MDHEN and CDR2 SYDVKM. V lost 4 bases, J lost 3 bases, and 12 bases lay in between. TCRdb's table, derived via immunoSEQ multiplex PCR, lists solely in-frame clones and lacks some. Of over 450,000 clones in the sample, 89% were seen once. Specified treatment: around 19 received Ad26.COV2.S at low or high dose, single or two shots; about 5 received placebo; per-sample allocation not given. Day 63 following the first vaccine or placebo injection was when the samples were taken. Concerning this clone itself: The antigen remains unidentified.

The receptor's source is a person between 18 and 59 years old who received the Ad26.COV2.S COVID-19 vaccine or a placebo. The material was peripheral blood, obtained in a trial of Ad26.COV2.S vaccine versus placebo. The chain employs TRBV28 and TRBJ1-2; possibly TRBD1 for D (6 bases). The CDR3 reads CASSSRGGYYGYTF. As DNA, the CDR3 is TGTGCCAGCAGTTCCCGAGGGGGTTACTATGGCTACACCTTC.